Listed below are T cell receptor beta chains from one sample, sequenced in a study of response to subunit inactivated influenza vaccine. TCRdb ran MiXCR on the RT-PCR reads and lists one entry per CDR3 protein. In the table there are some 480,000 distinct CDR3 sequences, 9.5% to 12% of which are singletons. Specimen: PBMCs from blood, collected more than 35 days after vaccination. These receptors were collected from a man in his fifties or sixties who received an inactivated influenza vaccine. Each CDR3 is given without its conserved first and last residue. The D gene is left open where the match is weak.

D: NA; V: TRBV30; J: TRBJ1-2; CDR3: AWSTPGLYYGYT
D: NA; V: TRBV20-1; J: TRBJ1-2; CDR3: SARVQAGGYT
D: NA; V: TRBV9; J: TRBJ2-2; CDR3: ASSFRGAGELF
D: NA; V: TRBV20-1; J: TRBJ2-5; CDR3: SAGQLNQETQY
D: TRBD2; V: TRBV11-2; J: TRBJ2-7; CDR3: ASSLVKRTSGSAYEQY
D: NA; V: TRBV29-1; J: TRBJ2-7; CDR3: SVGGDRGRGEQY
D: TRBD2; V: TRBV6-1; J: TRBJ2-1; CDR3: ASSPGLPFEQF
D: NA; V: TRBV7-8; J: TRBJ2-2; CDR3: ASSLDRVFSGELF
D: NA; V: TRBV4-1; J: TRBJ2-5; CDR3: ASSQVPGQETQY
D: TRBD1; V: TRBV4-1; J: TRBJ2-2; CDR3: ASSERGQGRGTGELF
D: TRBD2; V: TRBV7-9; J: TRBJ2-5; CDR3: ASSLAGGLPETQY
D: TRBD1; V: TRBV18; J: TRBJ1-5; CDR3: ASSLRDSFGNQPQH
D: TRBD2; V: TRBV3-1; J: TRBJ2-3; CDR3: ASSQASGSTDTQY
D: NA; V: TRBV20-1; J: TRBJ2-7; CDR3: SARASGTYTLYEQY
D: NA; V: TRBV7-9; J: TRBJ2-1; CDR3: ASSSLTYTSYNEQF
D: TRBD1; V: TRBV5-6; J: TRBJ2-1; CDR3: ASSLPGQGGIGEQF
D: NA; V: TRBV11-2; J: TRBJ1-1; CDR3: ASSPGNSEAF
D: NA; V: TRBV24-1; J: TRBJ1-5; CDR3: ATSPERDQPQH
D: NA; V: TRBV4-3; J: TRBJ2-3; CDR3: ASSQAVGGPDTQY
D: TRBD2; V: TRBV11-2; J: TRBJ2-1; CDR3: ASSRTGTSGVLSYNEQF
D: TRBD2; V: TRBV5-6; J: TRBJ2-1; CDR3: ANSLILAGLPNEQF
D: NA; V: TRBV12-3/TRBV12-4; J: TRBJ2-6; CDR3: ASRGQGLSGANVLT
D: NA; V: TRBV6-1; J: TRBJ2-6; CDR3: ASLGWSSGANVLT
D: NA; V: TRBV25-1; J: TRBJ2-3; CDR3: ASRGDTQY
D: TRBD2; V: TRBV5-1; J: TRBJ2-7; CDR3: ASSITSGRSYEQY
D: NA; V: TRBV29-1; J: TRBJ2-7; CDR3: SVAADHYEQY
D: TRBD1; V: TRBV7-8; J: TRBJ1-5; CDR3: ASSLSLRQGPNQPQH
D: TRBD1; V: TRBV15; J: TRBJ2-1; CDR3: ATSRLGTGALGGGAYNEQF
D: NA; V: TRBV5-1; J: TRBJ1-1; CDR3: ASSWGPSLNTEAF
D: NA; V: TRBV12-3/TRBV12-4; J: TRBJ2-6; CDR3: ASKFADSGANVLT
D: NA; V: TRBV10-2; J: TRBJ2-5; CDR3: ASSKGGPGTQY
D: NA; V: TRBV20-1; J: TRBJ2-7; CDR3: SAGSGYEQY
D: TRBD2; V: TRBV9; J: TRBJ2-1; CDR3: ASSVSGLAYNEQF
D: NA; V: TRBV12-3/TRBV12-4; J: TRBJ1-2; CDR3: ASSRADPDYGYT
D: NA; V: TRBV24-1; J: TRBJ2-1; CDR3: ATSEFNEQF
D: TRBD2; V: TRBV11-2; J: TRBJ2-3; CDR3: ASSRSRGAGGPQPRLDTQY
D: TRBD1; V: TRBV6-2/TRBV6-3; J: TRBJ2-1; CDR3: ASILRGVIRDRRKQEF
D: TRBD1; V: TRBV7-2; J: TRBJ2-3; CDR3: ASTLTGYADTQY
D: NA; V: TRBV3-1; J: TRBJ2-5; CDR3: ASSQGVSGLAQY